Following are 16 T cell receptor beta chains from one sample sequenced in a study of tumor and adjacent non-tumor tissue in lung cancer. The template was RNA from unsorted bulk tissue. This non-tumor lung sample came from over 3 cm beyond the tumor edge. Three rounds of nested PCR, following a modified ARM-PCR protocol, produced the TCRbeta library. Each CDR3 protein gets one entry after TCRdb re-called the multiplex PCR reads with MiXCR. Of 100,000 or so distinct CDR3 sequences listed, more than 55% are singletons. Specimen: distant non-tumor lung tissue. These receptors were collected from a man younger than 45 with non-small cell lung cancer.

Of note for this clonotype: This may stem from a read error, because a much larger clone lies one nucleotide away. The J gene is TRBJ2-1, the V gene TRBV24-1; D might be TRBD1 or TRBD2, each matching 5 bases. The CDR3 spans 13 residues. Per germline, CDR1 KGHDR and CDR2 SFDVKD. Written as DNA, the CDR3 is TGTGTCACCAGTGATTTGGGGGATAATGAGCAGTTCTTC. It is translated as CVTSDLGDNEQFF.

In the case of this clonotype: One junction end does not reproduce the germline sequence, and a read error may be involved. The chain uses TRBV6-5 and TRBJ2-1, with TRBD2 matching over 10 bases. CDR1 is MNHEY, CDR2 SVGAGI, per germline. This CDR3 contains 17 residues. This CDR3 is CASSLRTSGRAAFEQLF. CDR3 sequence (DNA): TGTGCCAGCAGCCTCAGGACTAGCGGAAGGGCCGCATTTGAGCAGCTCTTC.

The J gene is TRBJ2-3, the V gene TRBV20-1; D is unresolved. Trimming took off 6 bases at V and 1 base at J, with 14 bases between the two ends. This CDR3 contains 14 residues. CDR1 is DFQATT and CDR2 is SNEGSKA in the germline V gene (reference sequence). The CDR3 coding sequence is TGCAGTGCCACACCTCCCGCGGGCACAGATACGCAGTATTTT. Its protein product is CSATPPAGTDTQYF.

As concerns this clonotype: The junction departs from the called germline gene at one end, perhaps through a read error. CDR3 residues: CCALTGSSALHEQFF. The CDR3 DNA reads as TGCTGTGCCCTGACCGGGAGTAGCGCTCTCCATGAGCAGTTCTTC. This chain links TRBV20-1 with TRBJ2-1; D may be TRBD2 (6 bases). The CDR3 is made up of 15 amino acids. Germline CDR1 reads DFQATT; CDR2 reads SNEGSKA (reference sequence).

To note about this clonotype: The junction and the germline gene differ at one end; a read error may be behind it. J is TRBJ1-5 and V is TRBV12-3 or TRBV12-4; D uncertain. The CDR3 covers 15 residues. This chain's CDR3 is CDSSVFGFGNQPQHF. The CDR3 DNA reads as TGTGACAGCAGTGTTTTTGGGTTTGGCAATCAGCCCCAGCATTTT.

As regards this clonotype: The germline gene is not matched at one end of the junction; a read error may be the cause. The V call is TRBV11-2, the J call TRBJ2-1; 7 nucleotides align to TRBD2. The germline V gene has CDR1 SGHAT and CDR2 FQNNGV. The CDR3 covers 15 residues. The CDR3, as DNA: TGTGCCAGCAGCTTTATTGCGGGAGAGAATAGTGAGCAGTTCTTT. The encoded protein is CASSFIAGENSEQFF.

Concerning this clonotype: This CDR3 fails to terminate in the conserved phenylalanine or tryptophan, so it likely reflects a read error. The rearrangement links TRBV4-2 to TRBJ2-1; D gene uncertain. CDR3 length: 16 amino acids. CDR1 is LGHNA and CDR2 is YNFKEQ in the germline V gene. This CDR3 is CASSRFEESSYNEQFV. The CDR3, as DNA: TGTGCCAGTAGCCGTTTTGAGGAAAGCTCCTACAATGAGCAGTTCGTC.

A remark on this clonotype: This CDR3 fails to terminate in the conserved phenylalanine or tryptophan, so it likely reflects a read error. The chain uses TRBV11-2 and TRBJ2-4, with a weak D call TRBD2 (7 bases). The CDR3 consists of 14 residues. V lost 7 bases to trimming and J lost 6 bases, with 16 bases between them. Germline V gene lookup returns CDR1 SGHAT and CDR2 FQNNGV. The DNA of the CDR3 is TGTGCCAGCATCTACGGGGGGCGAGGAAACATTCAGTACTAC. Protein sequence: CASIYGGRGNIQYY.

A remark on this clonotype: The conserved closing phenylalanine or tryptophan is absent in this CDR3, likely reflecting a read error. This chain links TRBV7-9 with TRBJ2-7; no definite D call. CDR3 length equals 14 residues. CDR1 is SEHNR, CDR2 FQNEAQ, per germline (reference sequence). CDR3 in amino acids: CASSLSQYSYEQYL. CDR3 DNA: TGTGCCAGTAGCTTAAGTCAGTACTCCTACGAGCAGTACCTC.

In this sample, this clonotype turned up a few times. One base away lies a much larger clone, so this may be a sequencing read error. The rearrangement joins TRBV20-1 to TRBJ2-5; perhaps TRBD2 as D (5 bases). Germline-derived CDR1 and CDR2 are DFQATT and SNEGSKA (reference sequence). The CDR3 spans 13 residues. The CDR3 reads CSAREPRPEAQHF. CDR3 nucleotide sequence: TGCAGTGCTAGAGAACCGAGACCGGAGGCCCAGCACTTC.

As for this clonotype: One end of the junction is discordant with germline, which a read error may explain. CDR3 DNA sequence: TGCAGCGTTGAAGACGGCGGGGGATTGTATGAGCAATACTTC. It encodes CSVEDGGGLYEQYF. V is TRBV29-1 and J is TRBJ2-1, with 7 nucleotides matching TRBD2. This CDR3 is built from 14 residues. Per germline, CDR1 SQVTM and CDR2 ANQGSEA.

Comment on this clonotype: Being one base from a much bigger clone, this may be a read error. The CDR3 loop is CARSRETGGYNEQFF. CDR3 nucleotides: TGTGCCAGGAGTCGTGAGACAGGGGGCTACAATGAGCAGTTCTTC. This rearrangement joins TRBV30 to TRBJ2-1; 9 bases align to TRBD1. The germline gives CDR1 GTSNPN, CDR2 SVGIG (reference sequence). The CDR3 contains 15 residues.

As to this clonotype: This may be a read error, as it is one base from a much larger clone. The chain carries TRBV20-1 and TRBJ2-7; D unclear. The end of the DNA fits TRBJ2-1 better, so the J call may be wrong. The CDR3 covers 14 residues. Germline assignment: CDR1 DFQATT and CDR2 SNEGSKA (reference sequence). Here the CDR3 reads CSAQDSRRGYEQFF. In DNA form, the CDR3 reads TGCAGTGCTCAAGACTCGCGGAGAGGCTACGAGCAGTTCTTC.

The chain employs TRBV4-1 and TRBJ2-7; D call uncertain. Germline V gives CDR1 MGHRA, CDR2 YSYEKL. The CDR3 loop spans 14 amino acids. Deletions cut 6 bases from V and 3 bases from J, with 15 bases between. As DNA, the CDR3 is TGCGCCAGCAGTCCCATGGGTTCAGGCTACGAGCAGTACTTC. Its protein product is CASSPMGSGYEQYF.

This clonotype was counted a single time. Being one base from a much bigger clone, this may be a read error. This rearrangement joins TRBV20-1 to TRBJ2-7; D may correspond to TRBD1 or TRBD2 (5 bases each). Per the germline V gene, CDR1 is DFQATT and CDR2 is SNEGSKA (reference sequence). The length of the CDR3 is 12 residues. V was trimmed by 6 bases and J by 5 bases, leaving 14 bases between them. In nucleotides, the CDR3 is TGCAGTGCCCCGACAGAGGGCGACGAGCAGTACTTC. Residues: CSAPTEGDEQYF.

About this clonotype: An end of the junction does not agree with germline; a read error may underlie this. The chain is built from TRBV4-1 and TRBJ2-7, with D maybe TRBD1 (6 bases). The CDR3 is 14 residues long. Germline lookup yields CDR1 MGHRA and CDR2 YSYEKL. The CDR3 DNA follows: TGCGCCAGCAGCCTAGACAGGTTCGCCTACGAGCGGTATTTC. Translating it yields CASSLDRFAYERYF.